The 30 T cell receptor beta chains given below trace back to one sample, sequenced in a study of blood T cell repertoires in COVID-19. Assay used: immunoSEQ multiplex PCR; TCRdb lists only in-frame clones, some missing. The sample holds around 300,000 clones, around 86% seen once. Sequenced sample: peripheral blood. The receptors originated from a human donor in a cohort sampled during active COVID-19.

The V gene is TRBV19, the J gene TRBJ1-2; 9 nucleotides agree with TRBD1. Germline CDR1 and CDR2: LNHDA and SQIVND (reference sequence). This CDR3 region has 17 residues. The V and J ends lost 4 bases and 5 bases, in that order; junction bases with no gene match: 14. The CDR3 DNA reads as TGTGCCAGTAGTAGAGGACAGGGGCCCCGATCCGGATATGGCTACACCTTC. Amino acids: CASSRGQGPRSGYGYTF.

As DNA, the CDR3 is TGTGCCACCAGTGATTCGGGACTAGCGGGAGTCAATGAGCAGTTCTTC. Amino acids: CATSDSGLAGVNEQFF. V and J are TRBV24-1 and TRBJ2-1, with 14 bases identical to TRBD2. With V trimmed by 2 bases and J by 6 bases, 2 bases remained unmatched. CDR1 is KGHDR, CDR2 SFDVKD, per germline. The CDR3 loop spans 16 amino acids.

CDR3 protein: CASSYRQFSYNEQFF. The CDR3 nucleotides read TGTGCCAGCAGTTACAGACAGTTTTCCTACAATGAGCAGTTCTTC. The V gene is TRBV6-5, the J gene TRBJ2-1; a weak D match, TRBD1 (5 bases). Germline assignment: CDR1 MNHEY and CDR2 SVGAGI. Trimming pared 2 bases from V and 1 base from J, leaving 9 bases between. The CDR3 length is 15 residues.

A few counts support this clone. The chain uses TRBV28 and TRBJ2-2; D call uncertain. From germline, CDR1 is MDHEN and CDR2 SYDVKM. The CDR3 has 16 residues. Trimming left V 7 bases short and J 6 bases short, with 21 bases between. The CDR3 nucleotides are TGTGCCAGCAAAAGTCACGGCCTAGGAGTGGCCGGGGAGCTGTTTTTT. Its protein is CASKSHGLGVAGELFF.

The chain employs TRBV7-2 and TRBJ2-7, with D tentatively TRBD1 (5 bases). The CDR3 loop spans 14 amino acids. Germline V gives CDR1 SGHTA, CDR2 FQGNSA. Trimming removed 1 base at V and 7 bases at J, with 14 bases between. The CDR3: CASSLGLHQGEQYF. The CDR3, as DNA: TGTGCCAGCAGCTTAGGTCTCCACCAGGGAGAGCAGTACTTC.

This clone was counted only a few times. The chain joins TRBV27 to TRBJ1-5; D uncertain. Trimming removed 0 bases from V and 7 bases from J, with 7 bases in between. Germline V lookup: CDR1 MNHEY, CDR2 SMNVEV (reference sequence). CDR3 size: 13 residues. The chain's CDR3 is CASSLSAGQPQHF. The CDR3 nucleotides read TGTGCCAGCAGTTTATCAGCGGGACAGCCCCAGCATTTT.

This clone was seen a single time. V gene TRBV4-1 combines with J gene TRBJ2-1, with 8 bases matching TRBD2. Germline trimming cut 4 bases from V and 16 bases from J; bases unmatched to any gene: 12. CDR3 length: 13 residues. CDR1 MGHRA and CDR2 YSYEKL come from the germline V gene. In DNA form, the CDR3 reads TGCGCCAGCAGCCCACCCCAACTAGCGGTATCCTTCTTC. Translation: CASSPPQLAVSFF.

The rearrangement links TRBV7-2 to TRBJ2-7, with 15 bases aligning to TRBD2. J was trimmed by 6 bases and V by 5 bases; bases with no gene match: 8. CDR3 length equals 16 residues. Per the germline V gene, CDR1 is SGHTA and CDR2 is FQGNSA. This CDR3 is CASSGYGLAGGVEQYF. The CDR3 region has the DNA TGTGCCAGCAGCGGCTACGGACTAGCGGGAGGGGTCGAGCAGTACTTC. Drawing the rest from reference TRBV7-2 and TRBJ2-7, the complete variable domain is GAGVSQSPSNKVTEKGKDVELRCDPISGHTALYWYRQSLGQGLEFLIYFQGNSAPDKSGLPSDRFSAERTGGSVSTLTIQRTQQEDSAVYLCASSGYGLAGGVEQYFGPGTRLTVT.

The chain links TRBV27 to TRBJ2-7, with D tentatively TRBD2 (5 bases). V was clipped by 2 bases and J by 6 bases, with 11 bases between them. The germline V gene encodes CDR1 MNHEY and CDR2 SMNVEV (reference sequence). CDR3 size: 13 residues. The CDR3 reads CASSLPGLGEQYF. The CDR3 region has the DNA TGTGCCAGCAGTTTACCAGGACTCGGCGAGCAGTACTTC.

This clone was seen once. The genes are TRBV5-1 and TRBJ1-1; a weak D match, TRBD1 (6 bases). Germline CDR1 is SGHRS and CDR2 is YFSETQ. V shed 2 bases and J shed 1 base, with 12 bases lying between them. This CDR3 has 15 residues. CDR3: CASSFTQGRNTEAFF. The CDR3 DNA sequence: TGCGCCAGCAGCTTCACTCAGGGGAGGAACACTGAAGCTTTCTTT.

The gene calls are TRBV7-8 and TRBJ1-5; no reliable D call. V lost 1 base, J lost 2 bases, and 18 bases lay in between. Per the germline V gene, CDR1 is SGHVS and CDR2 is FQNEAQ. The CDR3 runs to 18 residues. CDR3 amino acids: CASSLDPIKGGRNQPQHF. As DNA, the CDR3 is TGTGCCAGCAGCTTAGACCCCATAAAAGGTGGGCGCAATCAGCCCCAGCATTTT.

The rearrangement uses TRBV19 and TRBJ1-1; unclear D gene. This CDR3 contains 13 residues. CDR1 is LNHDA and CDR2 is SQIVND in the germline V gene (reference sequence). V was shortened by 6 bases and J by 5 bases, with 13 bases between the two germline ends. CDR3 coding DNA: TGTGCCAGTAGCACTACTACGGGGACTGAAGCTTTCTTT. Translation: CASSTTTGTEAFF.

The table lists this clone with a few counts. J is TRBJ2-7 and V is TRBV6-5, with TRBD1 matching 8 bases. CDR1 and CDR2 (germline): MNHEY, SVGAGI. V dropped 6 bases and J dropped 5; count of bases not matched to a gene: 3. The CDR3 is made up of 12 amino acids. The CDR3 DNA reads as TGTGCCAGCAGCAACAGGGGGAACGAGCAGTACTTC. It is translated as CASSNRGNEQYF.

The V and J genes are TRBV23-1 and TRBJ1-6; 7 positions agree with TRBD1. TRBV23-1 is filed as an ORF, its function uncertain. V was pared by 8 bases and J by 0 bases, with 19 bases of the junction left unmatched. This CDR3 comprises 20 residues. CDR3 bases: TGCGCCAGCTTTAACCGGGACAGAGTTGAAGAAAGCTCCTATAATTCACCCCTCCACTTT. Translation: CASFNRDRVEESSYNSPLHF.

The V call is TRBV28, the J call TRBJ1-1; a weak D match, TRBD1 (5 bases). Germline V gene sequence: CDR1 MDHEN, CDR2 SYDVKM. This CDR3 is 12 amino acids long. The CDR3 loop is CVGRGTDTEAFF. CDR3 in DNA: TGTGTAGGGAGGGGAACAGACACTGAAGCTTTCTTT.

The chain couples TRBV5-1 to TRBJ2-7, with 7 bases matching TRBD2. V shed 5 bases and J 4 bases; nucleotides not matched to a gene: 12. This CDR3 has 15 amino acids. Germline V CDR1 and CDR2: SGHRS, YFSETQ. The CDR3 DNA reads TGCGCCAGCAGATCAGCGGAGGGAGGGCCTTACGAGCAGTACTTC. Translation gives CASRSAEGGPYEQYF.

On this clone: A read error is possible here, since a much larger clone lies one base away. V usage is TRBV5-5 and J usage is TRBJ1-1, with D unresolved. The V gene lost 4 bases and the J gene lost 0 bases, with 10 bases spanning the gap. Germline CDR1 and CDR2: SGHKS and YYEKEE (reference sequence). There are 14 residues in the CDR3. CDR3: CASSPATLNTEAFF. CDR3 DNA sequence: TGTGCCAGCAGCCCCGCGACACTGAACACTGAAGCTTTCTTT.

The rearrangement uses TRBV6-5 and TRBJ2-3, with a weak D call TRBD2 (5 bases). Per the germline V gene, CDR1 is MNHEY and CDR2 is SVGAGI. This CDR3 spans 15 amino acids. Trimming removed 6 bases from V and 2 bases from J, with 15 bases in between. The CDR3 sequence: CASSTWRTDTDTQYF. CDR3 nucleotide sequence: TGTGCCAGCAGCACCTGGAGGACGGACACAGATACGCAGTATTTT.

This clone was detected a few times. The chain links TRBV24-1 to TRBJ1-2; 9 bases are a match to TRBD1. Germline CDR1 KGHDR, CDR2 SFDVKD. Unmatched junction bases numbered 12, after V lost 6 bases and J lost 8 bases. The CDR3 runs 15 residues. The CDR3 region has the DNA TGTGCCACCAGTAATCCGGGACAGGGTTTGACGGGCTACACCTTC. Encoded protein: CATSNPGQGLTGYTF.

V and J are TRBV5-4 and TRBJ2-1, with no clear D. This CDR3 region has 12 residues. V dropped 6 bases and J dropped 7 bases, with 11 bases sitting between them. The germline gives CDR1 SGHNT, CDR2 YYREEE (reference sequence). This CDR3 reads CASTRTGNEQFF. For the CDR3, the DNA is TGTGCCAGCACTCGAACTGGTAATGAGCAGTTCTTC.

The rearrangement links TRBV5-1 to TRBJ2-7, with TRBD2 as a possible D gene (5 bases). Trimming stripped 1 base from V and 0 bases from J, with 11 bases between. This CDR3 is 15 amino acids long. From germline, CDR1 is SGHRS and CDR2 YFSETQ. The CDR3 sequence: CASSLNAGDSYEQYF. The CDR3 DNA is TGCGCCAGCAGCTTGAATGCCGGGGACTCCTACGAGCAGTACTTC.

The rearrangement links TRBV9 to TRBJ2-3, with TRBD1 matching over 7 bases. J lost 4 bases, V lost 0 bases, and 8 bases had no gene match. CDR3 size: 16 residues. Germline values: CDR1 SGDLS, CDR2 YYNGEE. In nucleotides, the CDR3 is TGTGCCAGCAGCGTAGGGATAGGGGGCCTTGCAGATACGCAGTATTTT. Translation gives CASSVGIGGLADTQYF.

The chain carries TRBV7-9 and TRBJ2-7; D is unclear. Germline loops: CDR1 SEHNR, CDR2 FQNEAQ (reference sequence). The V end was cut by 5 bases, the J end by 0 bases, with 5 bases between. The CDR3 contains 12 residues. CDR3: CASSDSSYEQYF. The CDR3 region has the DNA TGTGCCAGCAGCGATAGCTCCTACGAGCAGTACTTC.

J is TRBJ2-7 and V is TRBV19, with a weak D call TRBD2 (7 bases). Looked up from germline, CDR1 is LNHDA and CDR2 is SQIVND (reference sequence). V gave up 4 bases and J gave up 7 bases, with 17 bases separating them. This CDR3 region has 14 residues. The CDR3 loop is CASSSGSARGEQYF. DNA of the CDR3: TGTGCCAGTAGTAGCGGGAGCGCTAGGGGGGAGCAGTACTTC.

This chain joins TRBV2 and TRBJ2-7, with D perhaps TRBD1 (8 bases). CDR3 length equals 16 residues. V was clipped by 6 bases and J by 7 bases, with 25 bases between them. The germline CDR1 and CDR2 sequences are SNHLY and FYNNEI. The CDR3 loop reads CASSLLTGQGGGEQYF. CDR3 coding DNA: TGTGCCAGCAGCCTCCTGACAGGACAGGGAGGGGGTGAGCAGTACTTC.

The chain has TRBV10-1 and TRBJ2-1, with a tentative D call TRBD1 (6 bases). Germline values: CDR1 WNHNN, CDR2 SYGVQD (reference sequence). The V and J ends lost 3 bases and 6 bases respectively, with 6 bases between them. This CDR3 contains 12 residues. The CDR3 reads CASSEGGNEQFF. The DNA of the CDR3 is TGCGCCAGCAGTGAAGGGGGCAATGAGCAGTTCTTC.

This CDR3 is CASSKGGPSNQPQHF. CDR3 sequence (DNA): TGTGCCAGCAGCAAAGGGGGCCCTAGCAATCAGCCCCAGCATTTT. This chain links TRBV21-1 with TRBJ1-5; TRBD1 reflects the table's D call only, with no check against the DNA. TRBV21-1 is tagged as a pseudogene. The CDR3 loop spans 15 amino acids.

This clone was seen a single time. The genes are TRBV19 and TRBJ2-1; 11 bases agree with TRBD2. The germline V gene encodes CDR1 LNHDA and CDR2 SQIVND (reference sequence). This CDR3 is built from 17 residues. With V trimmed by 4 bases and J by 4 bases, 9 bases remained unmatched. The CDR3 sequence is CASSRRPGTSGYNEQFF. Here the CDR3 DNA reads TGTGCCAGTAGTAGAAGACCCGGGACTAGCGGTTACAATGAGCAGTTCTTC.

The J gene is TRBJ2-1, the V gene TRBV19, with D tentatively TRBD2 (6 bases). The germline V and J ends were trimmed by 4 bases and 7 bases, with 20 bases remaining between them. This CDR3 is built from 16 residues. The germline gives CDR1 LNHDA, CDR2 SQIVND (reference sequence). The CDR3 spells CASSNVATSILNEQFF. CDR3 DNA: TGTGCCAGTAGTAATGTAGCAACTAGCATTCTGAATGAGCAGTTCTTC.

The chain joins TRBV27 to TRBJ1-5; possible D gene TRBD1, 5 bases. The CDR3 spans 17 residues. With 5 bases removed from V and 0 bases from J, the gap between germline ends came to 17 bases. Germline CDR1 reads MNHEY; CDR2 reads SMNVEV (reference sequence). CDR3 coding DNA: TGTGCCAGCAGTCCCCTCGACAGACTTTATAGCAATCAGCCCCAGCATTTT. Protein: CASSPLDRLYSNQPQHF.